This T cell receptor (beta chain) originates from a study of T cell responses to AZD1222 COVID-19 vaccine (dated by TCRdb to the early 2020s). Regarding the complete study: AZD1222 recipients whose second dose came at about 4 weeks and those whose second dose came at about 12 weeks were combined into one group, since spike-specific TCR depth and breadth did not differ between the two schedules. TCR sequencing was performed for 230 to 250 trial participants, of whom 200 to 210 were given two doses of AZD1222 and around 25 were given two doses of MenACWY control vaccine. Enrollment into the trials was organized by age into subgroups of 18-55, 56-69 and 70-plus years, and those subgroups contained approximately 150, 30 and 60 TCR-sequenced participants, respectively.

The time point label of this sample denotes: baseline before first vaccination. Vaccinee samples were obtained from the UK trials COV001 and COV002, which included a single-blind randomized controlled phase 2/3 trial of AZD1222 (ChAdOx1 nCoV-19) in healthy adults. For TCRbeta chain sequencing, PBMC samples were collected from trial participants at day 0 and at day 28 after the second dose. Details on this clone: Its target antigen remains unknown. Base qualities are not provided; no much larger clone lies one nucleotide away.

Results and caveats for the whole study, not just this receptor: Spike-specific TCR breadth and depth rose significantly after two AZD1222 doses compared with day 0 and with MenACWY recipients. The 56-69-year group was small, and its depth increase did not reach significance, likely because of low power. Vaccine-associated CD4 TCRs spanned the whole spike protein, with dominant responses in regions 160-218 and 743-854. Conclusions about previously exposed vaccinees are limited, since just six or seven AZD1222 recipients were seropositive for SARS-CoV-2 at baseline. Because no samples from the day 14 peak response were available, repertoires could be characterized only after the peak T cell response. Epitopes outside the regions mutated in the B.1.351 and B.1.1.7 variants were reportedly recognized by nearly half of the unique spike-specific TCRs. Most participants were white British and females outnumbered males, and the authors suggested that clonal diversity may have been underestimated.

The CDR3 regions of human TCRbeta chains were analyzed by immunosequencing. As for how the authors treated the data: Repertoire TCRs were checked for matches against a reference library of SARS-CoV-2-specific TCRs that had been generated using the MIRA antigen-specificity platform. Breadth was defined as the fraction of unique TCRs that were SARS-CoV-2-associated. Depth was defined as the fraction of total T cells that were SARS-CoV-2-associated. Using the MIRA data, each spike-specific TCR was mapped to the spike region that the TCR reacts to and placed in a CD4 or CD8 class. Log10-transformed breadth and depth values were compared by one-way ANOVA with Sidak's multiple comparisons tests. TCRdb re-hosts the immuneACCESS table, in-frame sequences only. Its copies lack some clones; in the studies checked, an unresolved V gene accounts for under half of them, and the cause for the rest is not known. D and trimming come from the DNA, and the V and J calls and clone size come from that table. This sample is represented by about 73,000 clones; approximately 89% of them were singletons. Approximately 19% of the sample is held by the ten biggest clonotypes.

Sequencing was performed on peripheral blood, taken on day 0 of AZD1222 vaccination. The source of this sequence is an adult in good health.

The DNA is TGTGCCACCAGTGGGACAGGGGCCCTCGGGGAGCAGTACTTC. This encodes CATSGTGALGEQYF. Rearrangement joined TRBV24-1 to TRBJ2-7; 9 junctional bases match TRBD1. As encoded in the germline V gene, CDR1 is KGHDR while CDR2 is SFDVKD. V ends up 5 bases short and J 7 bases short, with an unmatched junction base count of 8. The CDR3 sequence holds 14 residues, the cysteine and phenylalanine included. Of all the DNA, just the CDR3 is kept, 42 bases in frame from base 1.